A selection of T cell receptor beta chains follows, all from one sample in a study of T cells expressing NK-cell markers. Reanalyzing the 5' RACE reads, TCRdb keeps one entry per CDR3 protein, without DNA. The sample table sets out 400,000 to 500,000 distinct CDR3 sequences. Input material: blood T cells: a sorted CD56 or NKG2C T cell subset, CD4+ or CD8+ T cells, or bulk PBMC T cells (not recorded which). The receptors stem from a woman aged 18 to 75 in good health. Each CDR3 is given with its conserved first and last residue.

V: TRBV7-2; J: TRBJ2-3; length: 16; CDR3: CASSPPLAGGADTQYF
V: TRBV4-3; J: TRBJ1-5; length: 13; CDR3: CASSQEPDQPQHF
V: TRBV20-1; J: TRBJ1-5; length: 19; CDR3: CSAALAPGGPRYSNQPQHF
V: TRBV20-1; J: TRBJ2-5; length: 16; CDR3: CSARGVRDRGQETQYF
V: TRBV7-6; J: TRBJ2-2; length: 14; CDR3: CASGASRTTGELFF
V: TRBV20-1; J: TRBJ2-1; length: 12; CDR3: CSASLAGDEQFF
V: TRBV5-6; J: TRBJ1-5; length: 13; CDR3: CASSGWPDQPQHF
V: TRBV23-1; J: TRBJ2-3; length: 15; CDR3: CASSQRHTHTDTQYF
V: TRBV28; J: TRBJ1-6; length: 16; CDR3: CASSFRGSYHNSPLHF
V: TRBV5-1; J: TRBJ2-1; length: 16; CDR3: CASSTQGLTNYNEQFF
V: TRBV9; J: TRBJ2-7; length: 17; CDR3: CASSETLAGGASDEQYF
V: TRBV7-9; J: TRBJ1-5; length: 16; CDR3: CASSSDDRPSNQPQHF
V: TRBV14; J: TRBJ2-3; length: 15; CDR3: CASSTRTEFGYTQYF
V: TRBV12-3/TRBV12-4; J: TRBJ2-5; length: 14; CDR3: CASSLVRAVETQYF
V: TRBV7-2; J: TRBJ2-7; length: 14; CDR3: CASGVLAGVYEQYF
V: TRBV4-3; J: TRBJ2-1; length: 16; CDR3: CASSQGVQTSRNEQFF
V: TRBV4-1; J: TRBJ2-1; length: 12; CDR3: CASSHPQGEQFF
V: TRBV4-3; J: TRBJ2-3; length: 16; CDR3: CASSQEQRGVTDTQYF
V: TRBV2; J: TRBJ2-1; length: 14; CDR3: CASNTELPTNEQFF
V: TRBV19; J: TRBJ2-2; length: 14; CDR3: CASSLADPTGELFF